This TCR beta chain was recorded in a study of CD4 T cells in relation to SARS-CoV-2 and coronaviruses. Study context: TCR beta CDR3s were sequenced after roughly 10-day antigen culture of PBMCs.

Trimming took 0 bases from V and 0 from J, leaving 12 bases between them. Germline V lookup: CDR1 MGHDK, CDR2 SYGVNS. This CDR3 spans 16 amino acids. Note on this clone: The target antigen is unknown.

Libraries were prepared by immunoSEQ multiplex PCR; TCRdb keeps only in-frame clonotypes and omits some of them. Found here are 10,000 or so clones, roughly 82% of them singletons; the top ten hold roughly 28%. Unexposed donor CD4+ T cells date from about 2011-2019, before the COVID-19 pandemic. Isolation of CD4+ T cells took place after roughly nine days in culture. Testing used SARS-CoV-2 S/N and four cold-coronavirus spikes on unexposed-donor CD4+ T cells, cells permitting. Half the medium was replaced with IL-2 medium on days 3 and 7. Study conclusions and caveats: This crossreactivity analysis covered spike protein alone, no other viral proteins.

This sequence joins TRBV25-1 and TRBJ2-7, with D perhaps matching TRBD2 (6 bases). The sequence came from a human donor in good health. Sequencing used CD4+ T cells from PBMCs, cultured in vitro. The CDR3 DNA reads TGTGCCAGCAGTGAATACAGGGCGGGGCACTCCTACGAGCAGTACTTC. Protein sequence: CASSEYRAGHSYEQYF.